This TCR beta chain was captured by sequencing in a study of cytomegalovirus exposure and HLA in healthy donors. Whole-study context: HLA-typed donors were the source of roughly 80 million unique TCRs held in an early data release.

PCR was performed using 60 Vbeta and 13 Jbeta primers. Produced via immunoSEQ multiplex PCR; TCRdb's table is partial and in-frame only. The data show 150,000 to 200,000 clones, with 80% seen just once and more than 5.5% held by the top ten. Per the germline V gene, CDR1 is MNHNY and CDR2 is SVGAGI (reference sequence). After removal of 0 bases from V and 4 bases from J, the junction contained 5 bases not matched to a gene. The CDR3 covers 15 residues. The V and J genes are TRBV6-6 and TRBJ1-2; TRBD1 matches 7 bases. Sequencing was performed on PBMCs. The clonotype comes from a man between 35 and 55 years old in good health and CMV-seronegative. The CDR3 loop is CASSYSDRVTYGYTF. The CDR3, as DNA: TGTGCCAGCAGTTACTCTGACAGGGTAACCTATGGCTACACCTTC.